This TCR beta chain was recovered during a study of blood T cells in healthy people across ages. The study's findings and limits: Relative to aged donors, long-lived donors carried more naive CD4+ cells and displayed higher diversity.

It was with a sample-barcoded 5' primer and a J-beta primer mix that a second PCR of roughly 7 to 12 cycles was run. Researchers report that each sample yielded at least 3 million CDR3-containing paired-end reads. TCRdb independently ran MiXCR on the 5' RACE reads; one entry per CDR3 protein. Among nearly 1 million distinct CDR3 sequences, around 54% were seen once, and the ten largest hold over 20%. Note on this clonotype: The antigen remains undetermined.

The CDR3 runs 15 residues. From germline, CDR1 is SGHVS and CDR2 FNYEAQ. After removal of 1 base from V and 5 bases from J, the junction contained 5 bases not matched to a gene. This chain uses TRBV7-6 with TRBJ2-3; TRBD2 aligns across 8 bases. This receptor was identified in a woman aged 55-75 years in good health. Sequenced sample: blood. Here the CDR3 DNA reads TGTGCCAGCAGCTTAGTTCCGGGAGGGAGAGATACGCAGTATTTT. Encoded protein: CASSLVPGGRDTQYF.